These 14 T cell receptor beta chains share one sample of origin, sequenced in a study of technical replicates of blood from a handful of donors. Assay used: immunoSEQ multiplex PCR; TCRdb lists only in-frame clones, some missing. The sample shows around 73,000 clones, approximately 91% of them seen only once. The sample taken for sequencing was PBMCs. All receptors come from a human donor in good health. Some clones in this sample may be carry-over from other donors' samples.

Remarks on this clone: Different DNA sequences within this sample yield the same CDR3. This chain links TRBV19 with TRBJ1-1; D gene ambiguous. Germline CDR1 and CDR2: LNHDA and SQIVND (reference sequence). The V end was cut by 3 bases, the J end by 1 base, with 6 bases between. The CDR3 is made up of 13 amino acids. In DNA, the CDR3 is TGTGCCAGTAGTATTACCGGGAACACTGAAGCTTTCTTT. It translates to CASSITGNTEAFF.

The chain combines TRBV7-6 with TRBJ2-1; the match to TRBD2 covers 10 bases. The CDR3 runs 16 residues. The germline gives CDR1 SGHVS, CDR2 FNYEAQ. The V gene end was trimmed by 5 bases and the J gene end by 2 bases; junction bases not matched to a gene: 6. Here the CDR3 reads CASSRAGGPTYNEQFF. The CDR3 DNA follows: TGTGCCAGCAGCCGAGCGGGAGGGCCGACCTACAATGAGCAGTTCTTC. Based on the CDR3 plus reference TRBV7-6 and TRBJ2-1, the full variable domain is GAGVSQSPRYKVTKRGQDVALRCDPISGHVSLYWYRQALGQGPEFLTYFNYEAQQDKSGLPNDRFSAERPEGSISTLTIQRTEQRDSAMYRCASSRAGGPTYNEQFFGPGTRLTVL.

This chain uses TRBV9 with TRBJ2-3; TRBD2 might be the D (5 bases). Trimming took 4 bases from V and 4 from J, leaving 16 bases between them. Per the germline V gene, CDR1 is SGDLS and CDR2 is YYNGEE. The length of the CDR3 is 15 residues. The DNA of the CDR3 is TGTGCCAGCAGCTCAGAGGGCAGGAGTCCAGATACGCAGTATTTT. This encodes CASSSEGRSPDTQYF.

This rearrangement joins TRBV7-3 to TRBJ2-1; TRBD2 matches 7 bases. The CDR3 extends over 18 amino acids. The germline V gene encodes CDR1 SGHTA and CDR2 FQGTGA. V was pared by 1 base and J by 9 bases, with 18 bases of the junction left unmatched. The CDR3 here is CASSLRQGAGIGEGEQFF. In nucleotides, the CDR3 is TGTGCCAGCAGCTTAAGACAAGGGGCGGGAATAGGGGAGGGTGAGCAGTTCTTC.

CDR3 region: CASRNQEGSGGLSYNEQFF. The CDR3 nucleotides are TGTGCCAGCCGAAACCAAGAGGGTAGCGGGGGGCTCTCCTACAATGAGCAGTTCTTC. The genes are TRBV7-8 and TRBJ2-1, with 10 bases lining up with TRBD2. CDR3 size: 19 residues. Germline CDR1 reads SGHVS; CDR2 reads FQNEAQ. J gave up 0 bases and V 8 bases, and 16 bases lay outside the gene matches.

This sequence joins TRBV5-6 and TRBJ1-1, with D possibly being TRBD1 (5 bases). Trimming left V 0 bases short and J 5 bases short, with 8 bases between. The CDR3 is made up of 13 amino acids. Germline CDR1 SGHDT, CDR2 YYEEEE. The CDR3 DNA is TGTGCCAGCAGCTTGGGACGGGGGACTGAAGCTTTCTTT. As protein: CASSLGRGTEAFF.

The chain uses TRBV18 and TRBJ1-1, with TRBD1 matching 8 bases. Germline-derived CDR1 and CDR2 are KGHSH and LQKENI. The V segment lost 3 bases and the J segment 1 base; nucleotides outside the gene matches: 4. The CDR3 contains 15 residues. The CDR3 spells CASSPWTGQNTEAFF. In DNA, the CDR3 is TGTGCCAGCTCACCGTGGACAGGGCAGAACACTGAAGCTTTCTTT. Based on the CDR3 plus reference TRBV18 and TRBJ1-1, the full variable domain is NAGVMQNPRHLVRRRGQEARLRCSPMKGHSHVYWYRQLPEEGLKFMVYLQKENIIDESGMPKERFSAEFPKEGPSILRIQQVVRGDSAAYFCASSPWTGQNTEAFFGQGTRLTVV.

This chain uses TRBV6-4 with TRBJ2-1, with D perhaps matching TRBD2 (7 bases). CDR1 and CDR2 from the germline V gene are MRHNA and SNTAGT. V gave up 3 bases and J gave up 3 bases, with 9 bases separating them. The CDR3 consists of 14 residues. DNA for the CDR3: TGTGCCAGCAGTGAAGGGGGGGACTACAATGAGCAGTTCTTC. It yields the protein CASSEGGDYNEQFF.

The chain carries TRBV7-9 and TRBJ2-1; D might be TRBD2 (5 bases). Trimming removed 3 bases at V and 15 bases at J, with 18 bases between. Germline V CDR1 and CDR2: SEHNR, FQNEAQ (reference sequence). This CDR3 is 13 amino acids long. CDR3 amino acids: CASSFGLEPRAFF. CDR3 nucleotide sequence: TGTGCCAGCAGCTTCGGGCTGGAGCCGAGGGCGTTCTTC.

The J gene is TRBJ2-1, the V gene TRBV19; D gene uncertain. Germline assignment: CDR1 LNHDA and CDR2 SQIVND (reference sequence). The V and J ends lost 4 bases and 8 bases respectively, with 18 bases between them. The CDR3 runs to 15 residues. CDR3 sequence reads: CASSTLESSVDEQFF. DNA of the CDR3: TGTGCCAGTAGTACCCTGGAGTCCTCCGTGGATGAGCAGTTCTTC.

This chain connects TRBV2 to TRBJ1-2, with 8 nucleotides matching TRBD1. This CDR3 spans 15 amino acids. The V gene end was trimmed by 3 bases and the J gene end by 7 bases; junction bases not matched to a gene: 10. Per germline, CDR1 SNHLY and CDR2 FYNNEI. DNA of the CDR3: TGTGCCAGCAGTGAGGTTGGTCAGGGGGCGTTTGGCTACACCTTC. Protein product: CASSEVGQGAFGYTF.

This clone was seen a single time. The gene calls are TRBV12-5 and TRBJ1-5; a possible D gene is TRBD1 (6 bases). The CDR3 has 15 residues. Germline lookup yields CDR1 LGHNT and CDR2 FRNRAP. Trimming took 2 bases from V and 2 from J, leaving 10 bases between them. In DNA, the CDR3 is TGTGCTAGTGGTTTGCAGGGGTCGGGCAATCAGCCCCAGCATTTT. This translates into CASGLQGSGNQPQHF.

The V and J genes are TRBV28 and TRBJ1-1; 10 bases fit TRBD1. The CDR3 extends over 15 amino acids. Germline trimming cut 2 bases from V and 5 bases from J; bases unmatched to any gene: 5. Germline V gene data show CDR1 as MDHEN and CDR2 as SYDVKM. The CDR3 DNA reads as TGTGCCAGCAGTTTAAGGACAGGGGGGAAAACTGAAGCTTTCTTT. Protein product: CASSLRTGGKTEAFF.

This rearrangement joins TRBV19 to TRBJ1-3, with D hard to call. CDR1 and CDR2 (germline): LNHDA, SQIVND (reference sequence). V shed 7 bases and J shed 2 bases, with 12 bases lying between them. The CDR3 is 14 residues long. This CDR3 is CASIPTATGNTIYF. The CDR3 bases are TGTGCCAGTATCCCCACAGCTACTGGAAACACCATATATTTT.